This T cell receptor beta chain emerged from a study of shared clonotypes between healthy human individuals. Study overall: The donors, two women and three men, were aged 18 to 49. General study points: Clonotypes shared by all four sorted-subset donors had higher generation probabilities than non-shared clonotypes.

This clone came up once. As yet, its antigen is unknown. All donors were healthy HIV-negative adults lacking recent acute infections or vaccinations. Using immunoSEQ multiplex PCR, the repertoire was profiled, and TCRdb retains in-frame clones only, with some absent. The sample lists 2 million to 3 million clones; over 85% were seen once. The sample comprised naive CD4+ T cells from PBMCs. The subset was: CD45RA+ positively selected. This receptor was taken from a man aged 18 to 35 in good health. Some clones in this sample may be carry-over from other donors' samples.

The CDR3 sequence: CASSPEGMDTGELFF. CDR3 DNA sequence: TGTGCCAGCTCACCTGAGGGGATGGACACCGGGGAGCTGTTTTTT. The J gene is TRBJ2-2, the V gene TRBV18, with D perhaps assigned TRBD1 or TRBD2 (5 bases each). Germline V CDR1 and CDR2: KGHSH, LQKENI. V was cut by 3 bases and J by 3 bases, with 11 bases left in between. This CDR3 has 15 amino acids.